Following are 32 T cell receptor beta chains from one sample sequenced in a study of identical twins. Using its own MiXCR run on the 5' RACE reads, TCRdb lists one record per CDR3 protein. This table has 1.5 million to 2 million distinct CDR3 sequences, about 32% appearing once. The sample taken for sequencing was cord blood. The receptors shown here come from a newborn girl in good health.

CDR3 coding DNA: TGTGCCAGCTCACCGAGAGGGATGGGACGAGATACGCAGTATTTT. This translates into CASSPRGMGRDTQYF. The chain joins TRBV18 to TRBJ2-3, with D perhaps given as TRBD1 or TRBD2 (5 bases each). The germline V gene has CDR1 KGHSH and CDR2 LQKENI. With 3 bases removed from V and 5 bases from J, the gap between germline ends came to 15 bases. This CDR3 comprises 15 residues. The variable domain in full, completed from reference TRBV18 and TRBJ2-3, reads NAGVMQNPRHLVRRRGQEARLRCSPMKGHSHVYWYRQLPEEGLKFMVYLQKENIIDESGMPKERFSAEFPKEGPSILRIQQVVRGDSAAYFCASSPRGMGRDTQYFGPGTRLTVL.

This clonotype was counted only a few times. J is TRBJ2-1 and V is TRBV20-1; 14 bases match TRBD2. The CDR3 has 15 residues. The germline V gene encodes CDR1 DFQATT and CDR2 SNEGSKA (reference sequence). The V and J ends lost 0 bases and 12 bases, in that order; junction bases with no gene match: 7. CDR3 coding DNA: TGCAGTGCTAGAGAACCCGGACTAGCGGGAGGCTTGCAGTTCTTC. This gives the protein CSAREPGLAGGLQFF.

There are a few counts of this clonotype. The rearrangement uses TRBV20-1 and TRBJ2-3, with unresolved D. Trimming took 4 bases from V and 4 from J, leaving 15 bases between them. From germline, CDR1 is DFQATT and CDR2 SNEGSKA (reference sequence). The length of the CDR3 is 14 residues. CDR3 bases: TGCAGTGCTATAAATAGTCTCTTGGCAGATACGCAGTATTTT. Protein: CSAINSLLADTQYF.

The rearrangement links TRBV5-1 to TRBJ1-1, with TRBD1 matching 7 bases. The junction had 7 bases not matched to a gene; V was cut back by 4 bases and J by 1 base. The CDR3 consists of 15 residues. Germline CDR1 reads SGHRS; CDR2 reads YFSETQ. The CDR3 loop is CASSPPGTENTEAFF. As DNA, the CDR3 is TGCGCCAGCAGCCCCCCCGGGACAGAGAACACTGAAGCTTTCTTT.

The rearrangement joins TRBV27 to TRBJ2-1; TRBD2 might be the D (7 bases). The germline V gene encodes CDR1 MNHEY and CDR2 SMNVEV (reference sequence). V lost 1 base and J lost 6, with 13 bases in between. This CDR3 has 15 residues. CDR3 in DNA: TGTGCCAGCAGTTTATGGGGGGGGGCGATCAATGAGCAGTTCTTC. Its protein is CASSLWGGAINEQFF.

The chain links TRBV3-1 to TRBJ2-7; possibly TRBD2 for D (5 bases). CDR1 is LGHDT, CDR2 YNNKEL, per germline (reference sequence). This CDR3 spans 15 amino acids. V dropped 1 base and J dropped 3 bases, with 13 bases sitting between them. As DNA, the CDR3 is TGTGCCAGCAGCCAAGGGCGGCTAGCCGGCTACGAGCAGTACTTC. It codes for CASSQGRLAGYEQYF.

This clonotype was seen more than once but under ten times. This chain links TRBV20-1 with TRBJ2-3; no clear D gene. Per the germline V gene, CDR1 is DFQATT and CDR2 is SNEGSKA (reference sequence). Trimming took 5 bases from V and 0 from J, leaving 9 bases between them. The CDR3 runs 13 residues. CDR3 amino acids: CSALALSTDTQYF. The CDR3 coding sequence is TGCAGTGCTTTAGCCCTTAGCACAGATACGCAGTATTTT.

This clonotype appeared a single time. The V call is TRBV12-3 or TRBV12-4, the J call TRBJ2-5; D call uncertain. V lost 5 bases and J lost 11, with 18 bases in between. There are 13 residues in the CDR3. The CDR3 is CASSPLLFGEQYF. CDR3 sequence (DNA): TGTGCCAGCAGTCCTCTCCTATTCGGTGAGCAGTACTTC.

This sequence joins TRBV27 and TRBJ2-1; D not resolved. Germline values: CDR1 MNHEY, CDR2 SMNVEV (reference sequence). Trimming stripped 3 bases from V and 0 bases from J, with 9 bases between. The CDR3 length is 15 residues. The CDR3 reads CASSLSVSSYNEQFF. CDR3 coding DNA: TGTGCCAGCAGTTTGTCAGTGAGCTCCTACAATGAGCAGTTCTTC.

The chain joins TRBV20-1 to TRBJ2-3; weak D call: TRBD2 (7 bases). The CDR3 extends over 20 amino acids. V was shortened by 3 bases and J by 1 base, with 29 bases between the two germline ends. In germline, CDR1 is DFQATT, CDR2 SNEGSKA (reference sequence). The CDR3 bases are TGCAGTGCTAGGCCATACCCCATAGGCAGGGAGGGGGTCGGCACAGATACGCAGTATTTT. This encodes CSARPYPIGREGVGTDTQYF.

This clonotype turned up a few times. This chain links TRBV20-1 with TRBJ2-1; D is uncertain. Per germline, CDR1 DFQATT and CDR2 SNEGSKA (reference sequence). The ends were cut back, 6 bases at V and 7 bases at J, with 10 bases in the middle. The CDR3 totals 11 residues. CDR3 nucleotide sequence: TGCAGTGCGGCTATTAGGAATGAGCAGTTCTTC. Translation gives CSAAIRNEQFF.

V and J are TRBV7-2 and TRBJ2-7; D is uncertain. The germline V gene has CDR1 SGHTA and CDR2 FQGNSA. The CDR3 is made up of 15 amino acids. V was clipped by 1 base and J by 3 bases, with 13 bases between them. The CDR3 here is CASSLGVPPDYEQYF. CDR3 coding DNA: TGTGCCAGCAGCTTAGGTGTACCCCCGGACTACGAGCAGTACTTC.

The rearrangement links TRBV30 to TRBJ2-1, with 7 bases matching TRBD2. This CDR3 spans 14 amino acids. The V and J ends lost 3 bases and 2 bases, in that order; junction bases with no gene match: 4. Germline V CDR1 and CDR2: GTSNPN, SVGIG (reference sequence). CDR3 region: CAWRAAGTYNEQFF. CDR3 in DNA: TGTGCCTGGAGAGCAGCGGGGACCTACAATGAGCAGTTCTTC. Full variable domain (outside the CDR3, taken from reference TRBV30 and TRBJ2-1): SQTIHQWPATLVQPVGSPLSLECTVEGTSNPNLYWYRQAAGRGLQLLFYSVGIGQISSEVPQNLSASRPQDRQFILSSKKLLLSDSGFYLCAWRAAGTYNEQFFGPGTRLTVL.

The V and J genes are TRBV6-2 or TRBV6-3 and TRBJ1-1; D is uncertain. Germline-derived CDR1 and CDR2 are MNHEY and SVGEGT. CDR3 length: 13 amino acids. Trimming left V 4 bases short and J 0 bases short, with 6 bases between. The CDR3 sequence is CASSSAMNTEAFF. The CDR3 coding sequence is TGTGCCAGCAGTTCAGCTATGAACACTGAAGCTTTCTTT.

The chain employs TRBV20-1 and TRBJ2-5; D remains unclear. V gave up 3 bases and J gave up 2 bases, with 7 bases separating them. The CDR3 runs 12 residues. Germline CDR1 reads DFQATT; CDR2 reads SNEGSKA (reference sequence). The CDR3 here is CSASPAQETQYF. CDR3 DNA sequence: TGCAGTGCTAGCCCAGCGCAAGAGACCCAGTACTTC.

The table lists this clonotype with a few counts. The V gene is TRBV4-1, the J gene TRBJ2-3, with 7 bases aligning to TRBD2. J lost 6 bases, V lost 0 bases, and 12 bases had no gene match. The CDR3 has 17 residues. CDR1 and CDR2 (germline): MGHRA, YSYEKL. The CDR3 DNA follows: TGCGCCAGCAGCCAAGACGCTGGAGGGAGGGTTCGGGATACGCAGTATTTT. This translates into CASSQDAGGRVRDTQYF.

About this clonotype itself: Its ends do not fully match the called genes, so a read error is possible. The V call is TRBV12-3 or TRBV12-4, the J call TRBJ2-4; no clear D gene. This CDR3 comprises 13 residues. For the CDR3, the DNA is TGTGCCAGCACCTTACTGGGCAAAAACGTTCAGTACTTC. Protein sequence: CASTLLGKNVQYF.

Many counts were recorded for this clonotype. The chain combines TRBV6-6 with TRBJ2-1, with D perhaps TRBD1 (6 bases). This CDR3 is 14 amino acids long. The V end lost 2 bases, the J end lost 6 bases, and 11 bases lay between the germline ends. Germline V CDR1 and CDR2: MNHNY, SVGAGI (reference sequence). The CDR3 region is CASSYRTETNEQFF. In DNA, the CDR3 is TGTGCCAGCAGTTACAGGACAGAGACCAATGAGCAGTTCTTC.

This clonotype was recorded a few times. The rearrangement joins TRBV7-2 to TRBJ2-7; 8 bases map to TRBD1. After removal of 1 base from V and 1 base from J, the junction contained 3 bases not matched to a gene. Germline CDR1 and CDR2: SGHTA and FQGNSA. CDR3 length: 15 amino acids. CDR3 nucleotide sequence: TGTGCCAGCAGCTTAGGGGACAGGAGGTCCTACGAGCAGTACTTC. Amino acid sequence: CASSLGDRRSYEQYF.

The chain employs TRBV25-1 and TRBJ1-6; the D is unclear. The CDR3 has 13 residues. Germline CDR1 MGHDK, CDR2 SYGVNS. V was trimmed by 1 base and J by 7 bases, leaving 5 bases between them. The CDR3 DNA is TGTGCCAGCAGTGAATTACGGAATTCACCCCTCCACTTT. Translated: CASSELRNSPLHF.

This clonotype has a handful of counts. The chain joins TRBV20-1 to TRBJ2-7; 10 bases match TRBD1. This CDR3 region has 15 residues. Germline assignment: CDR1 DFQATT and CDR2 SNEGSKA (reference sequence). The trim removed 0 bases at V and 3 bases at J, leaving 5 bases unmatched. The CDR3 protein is CSARDRTGGNYEQYF. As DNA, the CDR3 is TGCAGTGCTAGAGACCGGACAGGGGGAAACTACGAGCAGTACTTC.

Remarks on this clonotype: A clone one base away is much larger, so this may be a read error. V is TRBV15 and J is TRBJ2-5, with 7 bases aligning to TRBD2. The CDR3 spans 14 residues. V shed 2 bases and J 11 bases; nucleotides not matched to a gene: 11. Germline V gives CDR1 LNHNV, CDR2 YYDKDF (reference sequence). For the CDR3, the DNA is TGTGCCACCAGCAGACTAGCGGACTACAATGAGCAGTACTTC. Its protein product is CATSRLADYNEQYF.

The DNA for the CDR3 is TGTGCCAGCAGCACCCGGGACTCCTACAATGAGCAGTACTTC. Amino acids: CASSTRDSYNEQYF. This chain joins TRBV7-2 and TRBJ2-1; tentatively, D is TRBD2 (6 bases). The J call may be mistaken, given a closer DNA end match to TRBJ2-7. Per the germline V gene, CDR1 is SGHTA and CDR2 is FQGNSA. The CDR3 has 14 amino acids.

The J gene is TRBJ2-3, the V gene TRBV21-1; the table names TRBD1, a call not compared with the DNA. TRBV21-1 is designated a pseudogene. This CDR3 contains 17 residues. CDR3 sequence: CASSNYLGRTSTDTQYF. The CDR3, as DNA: TGTGCCAGCAGCAACTATCTTGGGCGGACTAGCACAGATACGCAGTATTTT.

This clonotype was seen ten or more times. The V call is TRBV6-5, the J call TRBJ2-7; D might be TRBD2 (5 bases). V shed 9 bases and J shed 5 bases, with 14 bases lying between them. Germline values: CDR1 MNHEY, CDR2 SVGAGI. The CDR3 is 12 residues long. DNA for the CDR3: TGTGCCAGTTGGACTTCCACGGACGAGCAGTACTTC. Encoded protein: CASWTSTDEQYF.

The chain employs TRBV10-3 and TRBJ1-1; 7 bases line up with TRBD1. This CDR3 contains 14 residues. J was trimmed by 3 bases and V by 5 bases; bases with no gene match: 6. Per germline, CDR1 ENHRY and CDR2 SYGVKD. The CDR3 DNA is TGTGCCATCAGTCCCGGACAGGAATACACTGAAGCTTTCTTT. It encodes CAISPGQEYTEAFF.

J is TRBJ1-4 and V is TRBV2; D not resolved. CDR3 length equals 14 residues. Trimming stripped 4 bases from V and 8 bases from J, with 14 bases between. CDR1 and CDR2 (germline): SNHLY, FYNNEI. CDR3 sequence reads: CASSVERAGEKLFF. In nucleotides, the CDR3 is TGTGCCAGCAGTGTCGAAAGGGCGGGCGAAAAACTGTTTTTT.

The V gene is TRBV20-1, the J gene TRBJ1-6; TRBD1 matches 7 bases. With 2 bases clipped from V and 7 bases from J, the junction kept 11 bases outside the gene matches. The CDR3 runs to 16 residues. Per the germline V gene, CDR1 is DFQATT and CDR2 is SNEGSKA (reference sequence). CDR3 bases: TGCAGTGCTAGACTTTTACCGACAGGGAAAAATTCACCCCTCCACTTT. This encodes CSARLLPTGKNSPLHF.

CDR3: CATSRGVSTDTQYF. The CDR3 nucleotides read TGTGCCACCAGCAGAGGGGTTAGCACAGATACGCAGTATTTT. V is TRBV15 and J is TRBJ2-3, with unresolved D. The CDR3 consists of 14 residues. With 1 base removed from V and 0 bases from J, the gap between germline ends came to 5 bases. CDR1 and CDR2 from the germline V gene are LNHNV and YYDKDF (reference sequence).

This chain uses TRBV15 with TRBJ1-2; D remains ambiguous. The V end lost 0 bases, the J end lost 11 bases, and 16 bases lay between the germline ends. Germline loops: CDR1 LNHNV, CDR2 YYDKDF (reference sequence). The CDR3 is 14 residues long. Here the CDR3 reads CATSREFAESKYTF. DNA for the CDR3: TGTGCCACCAGCAGAGAGTTCGCAGAATCAAAGTACACCTTC.

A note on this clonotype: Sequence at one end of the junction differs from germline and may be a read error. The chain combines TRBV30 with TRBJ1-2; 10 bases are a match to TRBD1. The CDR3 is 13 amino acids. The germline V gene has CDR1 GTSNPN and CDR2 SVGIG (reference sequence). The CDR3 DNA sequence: TGTGCCCGGAGTCCCGGGACAGGGGCTGGCTACACCTTC. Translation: CARSPGTGAGYTF.

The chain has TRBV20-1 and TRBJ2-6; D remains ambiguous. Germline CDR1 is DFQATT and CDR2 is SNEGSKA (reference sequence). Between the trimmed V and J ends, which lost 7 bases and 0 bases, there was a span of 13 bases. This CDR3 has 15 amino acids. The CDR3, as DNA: TGCAGTGTCCCGGGCCTTAGCTCTGGGGCCAACGTCCTGACTTTC. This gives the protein CSVPGLSSGANVLTF.